This T cell receptor (beta chain) was sequenced for a study of blood T cell repertoires in COVID-19. Across the study: PBMCs, B-cell-depleted T cells, or T cells were the source of the cDNA or gDNA that made up the material.

Measured with immunoSEQ multiplex PCR; TCRdb has only the in-frame clones, and not every one. Counted here are hundreds of thousands of clones, approximately 80% occurring once; the ten biggest clones make up around 9.9%. V dropped 5 bases and J dropped 6 bases, with 8 bases sitting between them. The CDR3 runs 12 residues. The germline V gene encodes CDR1 LNHDA and CDR2 SQIVND (reference sequence). The source is a woman older than 75 with acute or convalescent COVID-19. V usage is TRBV19 and J usage is TRBJ1-5; possible D gene TRBD1, 6 bases. The sample was peripheral blood. CDR3 coding DNA: TGTGCCAGTAGTCACAGGGTTCAGCCCCAGCATTTT. As protein: CASSHRVQPQHF.